The present entry profiles one T cell receptor beta chain with its context. Its target is not known. Germline V gene data show CDR1 as MNHEY and CDR2 as SVGAGI. The V segment lost 2 bases and the J segment 2 bases; nucleotides outside the gene matches: 12. CDR3 length: 18 amino acids. The data derive from a study of T cell repertoires in cytomegalovirus infection. On the study more broadly: In public TCR beta signatures, there were indications of both CMV infection and matching HLA type.

From the reads, TCRdb called clonotypes with MiXCR, one entry per CDR3 protein. This sample has roughly 160,000 distinct CDR3 sequences, with about a fifth found just once. The chain employs TRBV6-5 and TRBJ2-1, with 7 bases that match TRBD2. The TCR was taken from a human donor in good health (CMV status not recorded). Some clones in this sample may be carry-over from other donors' samples. The sequencing used CD8+ T cells from cultured PBMCs, collected from culture after CMV antigen stimulation. The CDR3 is CASSYPLIAGRTYNEQFF. CDR3 nucleotides: TGTGCCAGCAGTTACCCCCTTATAGCGGGCCGGACCTACAATGAGCAGTTCTTC.